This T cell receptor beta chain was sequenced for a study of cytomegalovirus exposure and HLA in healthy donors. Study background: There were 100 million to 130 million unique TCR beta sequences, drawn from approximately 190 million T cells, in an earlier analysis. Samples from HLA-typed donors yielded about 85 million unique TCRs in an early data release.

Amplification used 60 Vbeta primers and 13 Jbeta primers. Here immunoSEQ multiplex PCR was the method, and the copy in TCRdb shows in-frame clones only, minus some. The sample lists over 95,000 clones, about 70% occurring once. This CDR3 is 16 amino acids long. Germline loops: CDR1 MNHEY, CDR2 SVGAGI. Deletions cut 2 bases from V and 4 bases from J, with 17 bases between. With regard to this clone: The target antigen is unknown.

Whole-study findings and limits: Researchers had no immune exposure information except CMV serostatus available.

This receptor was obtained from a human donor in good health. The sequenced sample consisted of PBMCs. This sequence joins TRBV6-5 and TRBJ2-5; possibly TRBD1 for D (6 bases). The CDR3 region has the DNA TGTGCCAGCAGTTACGCGTTCATGGGGGCGGGAGAGACCCAGTACTTC. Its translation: CASSYAFMGAGETQYF.